The clone carrying this T cell receptor beta chain was observed once. The sample originates from a study of blood T cell repertoires in COVID-19. Turning to the study itself: Samples came from the United States, Italy and Spain, spanning acute and convalescent COVID-19. T cells, B-cell-depleted T cells, or PBMCs supplied cDNA or gDNA.

The CDR3 consists of 16 residues. J gave up 1 base and V 3 bases, and 7 bases lay outside the gene matches. Germline values: CDR1 SGHTA, CDR2 FQGNSA. In the original analysis: How many nucleated cells were present was estimated from reference gene primer amplification. Libraries were prepared by immunoSEQ multiplex PCR; TCRdb keeps only in-frame clonotypes and omits some of them. For V, J and clone size, that table is used; D and trimming come from the DNA. Of more than 100,000 clones listed, about 90% are singletons. Seattle patients were enrolled while actively infected and followed longitudinally. J is TRBJ1-1 and V is TRBV7-2, with 8 bases that match TRBD1. Sequenced input: peripheral blood. The origin of this receptor is a woman aged 60-75 years with COVID-19, enrolled during active disease. The CDR3 DNA reads as TGTGCCAGCAGCTTGACAGGGGCGCTTACGAACACTGAAGCTTTCTTT. This translates into CASSLTGALTNTEAFF.